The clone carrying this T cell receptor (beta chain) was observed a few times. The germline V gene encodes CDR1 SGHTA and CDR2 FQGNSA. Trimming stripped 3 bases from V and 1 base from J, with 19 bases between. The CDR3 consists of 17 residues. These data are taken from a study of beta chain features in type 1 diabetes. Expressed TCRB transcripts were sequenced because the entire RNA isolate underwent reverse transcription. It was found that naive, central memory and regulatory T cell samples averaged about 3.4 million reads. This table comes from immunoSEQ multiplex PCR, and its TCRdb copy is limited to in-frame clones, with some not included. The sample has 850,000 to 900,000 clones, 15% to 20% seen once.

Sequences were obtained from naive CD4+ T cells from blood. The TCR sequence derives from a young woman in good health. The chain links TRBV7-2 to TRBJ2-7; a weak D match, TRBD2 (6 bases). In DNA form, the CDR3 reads TGTGCCAGCAGCTTTTTGCCTTACCGCGGGAAGTCCTACGAGCAGTACTTC. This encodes CASSFLPYRGKSYEQYF.